The source of this T cell receptor beta chain is a study of beta chain features in type 1 diabetes. Germline CDR1 is LGHNA and CDR2 is YNFKEQ. The length of the CDR3 is 16 residues. Trimming pared 2 bases from V and 6 bases from J, leaving 16 bases between. Study-level points and caveats: TCRB CDR3s were moderately but significantly shorter in Type 1 diabetes patients in all four CD4+ subsets.

This clone occurred a few times. Antigen: not known. cDNA synthesis used the whole RNA isolate, giving expressed TCRB sequences. Assay: immunoSEQ multiplex PCR; the TCRdb copy retains only in-frame clones and omits some. This sample has a few hundred thousand clones, with around a tenth found just once. Each sorted fraction was over 95% pure. This receptor was obtained from a man aged 25-45 years with type 1 diabetes. V is TRBV4-2 and J is TRBJ2-2; a possible D gene is TRBD1 (5 bases). Source material: central memory CD4+ T cells from blood. DNA for the CDR3: TGTGCCAGCAGCCAATGGCAGGGCCCTGGAGCCGGGGAGCTGTTTTTT. It is translated as CASSQWQGPGAGELFF.